These T cell receptor beta chains were read from a single sample in a study of PD-1 blockade in mismatch repair-deficient tumors. This table comes from immunoSEQ multiplex PCR, and its TCRdb copy is limited to in-frame clones, with some not included. This table holds some 120,000 clones, about 85% found once. The sequencing used peripheral blood, collected 44 weeks after starting pembrolizumab. The receptors here all came from an adult with mismatch repair-deficient cancer. CDR3s include the opening cysteine and the closing phenylalanine or tryptophan. The size of a clone is reported for some rows only, either as once, few or many, or as a class for expanded clones.

j_gene,abundance,v_gene,CDR3aa
TRBJ2-3,-,TRBV27,CASAGGRDTQYF
TRBJ2-4,-,TRBV6-5,CASRSGRGPINIQYF
TRBJ2-1,few,TRBV10-1,CASSESPAGPNEQFF
TRBJ2-2,once,TRBV5-1,CASSLFRVPNTGELFF
TRBJ2-3,-,TRBV28,CASSYTGWGGGRTDTQYF
TRBJ1-5,-,TRBV18,CANSDGDGQPQHF
TRBJ2-1,-,TRBV15,CATSREKSSPYTEQFF
TRBJ2-7,-,TRBV30,CAWGAKALGEQYF
TRBJ2-2,-,TRBV11-1,CASKFGTVYGELFF
TRBJ2-3,-,TRBV7-2,CASSLLPGEGRVDTQYF
TRBJ2-6,few,TRBV6-1,CASSGEDSGANVLTF
TRBJ2-1,once,TRBV29-1,CSGVSGSSYNEQFF
TRBJ2-7,-,TRBV7-6,CASSLGGLASYEQYF
TRBJ2-7,-,TRBV27,CASSLQGQFSYEQYF
TRBJ2-2,-,TRBV5-4,CASSFLGGGRTGELFF
TRBJ2-1,-,TRBV7-6,CASSPEGGSYNEQFF
TRBJ1-1,-,TRBV5-1,CASRLYGVADTEAFF
TRBJ2-7,once,TRBV19,CASSTDYTYEQYF
TRBJ2-1,-,TRBV27,CASRPLAGVYNEQFF
TRBJ1-4,once,TRBV2,CASSEYGQIDEKLFF
TRBJ2-3,once,TRBV29-1,CSVEGGARGNTDTQYF
TRBJ2-2,-,TRBV9,CASSPGLAGAANTGELFF
TRBJ1-2,-,TRBV14,CASSGTGDYGYTF
TRBJ2-1,-,TRBV5-6,CASSLKTVEQFF
TRBJ1-1,-,TRBV4-1,CASSHPPDRADLNTEAFF
TRBJ2-1,-,TRBV4-1,CASSQVLAGVNEQFF
TRBJ2-7,-,TRBV6-1,CASSEMPRGQANYEQYF
TRBJ2-7,few,TRBV27,CASSSTGAPSYEQYF
TRBJ2-7,-,TRBV19,CASSIEISGRGSAEQYF
TRBJ2-7,-,TRBV6-1,CASSEGDKQVDEQYF
TRBJ1-5,-,TRBV11-2,CASSLVPKYSNQPQHF
TRBJ2-3,few,TRBV5-5,CASSLGTGGQQYF